This TCR beta chain was observed in a study of blood T cell repertoires in COVID-19. Study context: COVID-19 samples collected from the United States, Italy and Spain covered acute and convalescent phases. T cells, B-cell-depleted T cells, or PBMCs supplied cDNA or gDNA.

In this sample, this clone turned up a few times. J lost 6 bases, V lost 5 bases, and 7 bases had no gene match. This CDR3 has 15 amino acids. Germline lookup yields CDR1 MNHEY and CDR2 SVGAGI. Authors' processing steps: Reference gene primer amplification yielded estimated nucleated cell counts. The table came from immunoSEQ multiplex PCR; TCRdb's copy has only in-frame clones and leaves some out. V, J and clone size are taken as reported in that table, and D and trimming were inferred from the DNA itself. This sample has 140,000 to 150,000 clones; just under 85% occur once, and the top ten carry approximately 2.7%.

The specimen was peripheral blood. The chain couples TRBV6-5 to TRBJ1-5, with 10 bases matching TRBD1. The receptor was isolated from a woman aged 40 to 50 with active or convalescent COVID-19. The CDR3 DNA reads TGTGCCAGCAGTCCCGGGACAGGGGAGGCTCAGCCCCAGCATTTT. This sequence encodes CASSPGTGEAQPQHF.